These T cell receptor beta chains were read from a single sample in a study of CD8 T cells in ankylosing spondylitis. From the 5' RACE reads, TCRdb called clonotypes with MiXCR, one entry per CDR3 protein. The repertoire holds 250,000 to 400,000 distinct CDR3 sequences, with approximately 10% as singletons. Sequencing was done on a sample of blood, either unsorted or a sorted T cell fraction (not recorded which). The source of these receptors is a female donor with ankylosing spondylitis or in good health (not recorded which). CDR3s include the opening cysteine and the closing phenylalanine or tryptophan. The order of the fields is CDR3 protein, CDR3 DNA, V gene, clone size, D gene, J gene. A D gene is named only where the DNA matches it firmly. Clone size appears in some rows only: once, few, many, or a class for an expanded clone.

CSARVASSYNEQFF | TGCAGTGCTAGAGTGGCTAGCTCCTACAATGAGCAGTTCTTC | TRBV20-1 | many | - | TRBJ2-1
CASSFRGAQNIQYF | TGTGCCAGCAGTTTTCGGGGGGCGCAGAACATTCAGTACTTC | TRBV28 | many | - | TRBJ2-4
CASSLRLQETQYF | TGTGCCAGCAGTTTAAGGCTACAAGAGACCCAGTACTTC | TRBV2 | few | - | TRBJ2-5
CSARDGLAGDDEQFF | TGCAGTGCTAGAGATGGTCTAGCGGGAGACGATGAGCAGTTCTTC | TRBV20-1 | many | TRBD2 | TRBJ2-1
CASSLVSRGYTF | TGTGCCAGCAGCTTAGTATCTCGAGGCTACACCTTC | TRBV5-6 | many | - | TRBJ1-2
CASSIRRDRGYTF | TGTGCCAGTAGTATTCGGAGGGATCGCGGCTACACCTTC | TRBV19 | many | - | TRBJ1-2
CSARVGSGAYEQYF | TGCAGTGCTAGAGTTGGTAGCGGGGCCTACGAGCAGTACTTC | TRBV20-1 | - | TRBD2 | TRBJ2-7
CASSSQGLTYEQYF | TGCGCCAGCAGCTCCCAGGGATTAACCTACGAGCAGTACTTC | TRBV5-1 | - | - | TRBJ2-7
CASSLGAGPPNYEQYF | TGTGCCAGCAGCTTAGGGGCAGGCCCCCCAAACTACGAGCAGTACTTC | TRBV7-2 | few | - | TRBJ2-7
CSVMGTPGSYNEQFF | TGCAGCGTTATGGGGACACCGGGCTCCTACAATGAGCAGTTCTTC | TRBV29-1 | many | - | TRBJ2-1
CATRAGTQTNTEAFF | TGCGCCACCCGTGCCGGGACACAAACTAACACTGAAGCTTTCTTT | TRBV5-1 | many | - | TRBJ1-1
CASSSGTAFF | TGTGCCAGCAGCTCCGGGACGGCTTTCTTT | TRBV7-9 | many | - | TRBJ1-1
CSARDSLVAEQFF | TGCAGTGCTAGAGATTCCCTGGTCGCCGAGCAGTTCTTC | TRBV20-1 | many | - | TRBJ2-1
CSARGATSIMNTEAFF | TGCAGTGCTAGAGGGGCCACCAGCATAATGAACACTGAAGCTTTCTTT | TRBV20-1 | many | - | TRBJ1-1
CASSRGQGEETQYF | TGCGCCAGCAGCAGGGGACAGGGTGAGGAGACCCAGTACTTC | TRBV5-1 | - | TRBD1 | TRBJ2-5
CASSQEGAEETQYF | TGTGCCAGCAGCCAAGAAGGGGCAGAAGAGACCCAGTACTTC | TRBV4-2 | many | - | TRBJ2-5
CSVGTIFAETQYF | TGCAGCGTCGGGACGATCTTTGCGGAGACCCAGTACTTC | TRBV29-1 | many | - | TRBJ2-5
CSAPTGGPSYNEQFF | TGCAGTGCCCCCACTGGGGGCCCCTCCTACAATGAGCAGTTCTTC | TRBV20-1 | many | - | TRBJ2-1
CASSHAGANVLTF | TGCGCCAGCAGCCATGCCGGGGCCAACGTCCTGACTTTC | TRBV5-1 | few | - | TRBJ2-6
CASSDGSAYEQYF | TGTGCCAGCAGTGACGGGAGTGCCTACGAGCAGTACTTC | TRBV25-1 | few | - | TRBJ2-7
CASSYSFGVNTEAFF | TGTGCCAGCAGTTACTCATTCGGGGTGAACACTGAAGCTTTCTTT | TRBV6-5 | - | - | TRBJ1-1
CSVGDRGRTTGELFF | TGCAGCGTTGGGGACAGGGGGCGCACCACCGGGGAGCTGTTTTTT | TRBV29-1 | many | TRBD1 | TRBJ2-2
CASSQEGLGGAGSPLHF | TGTGCCAGCAGCCAGGAAGGCCTTGGGGGAGCTGGCTCACCCCTCCACTTT | TRBV4-2 | few | - | TRBJ1-6
CAITVNTFGVASEKLFF | TGTGCCATCACAGTAAACACTTTCGGGGTAGCCTCTGAAAAACTGTTTTTT | TRBV11-1 | many | - | TRBJ1-4
CASSSREGTQYF | TGTGCCAGCAGTTCCAGGGAAGGGACCCAGTACTTC | TRBV6-6 | - | - | TRBJ2-5
CASSLTSGGYNEQFF | TGTGCCAGCAGCTTGACTAGCGGGGGCTACAATGAGCAGTTCTTC | TRBV7-3 | many | TRBD2 | TRBJ2-1
CASSTTDRVNQPQHF | TGTGCCAGCAGTACTACGGACAGGGTCAATCAGCCCCAGCATTTT | TRBV28 | many | TRBD1 | TRBJ1-5
CASSLLKDPAFF | TGTGCCAGCAGTTTATTGAAAGATCCAGCTTTCTTT | TRBV28 | few | - | TRBJ1-1